This TCR beta chain was retrieved from a study of T cells in Graves' hyperthyroidism and ophthalmopathy. Template material for amplifying TCR beta CDR3 regions consisted of RNA transcripts. The TCR CDR3 was amplified in a first-round RT-PCR using the HTBI primer set. TCRdb itself ran the multiplex PCR reads through MiXCR, one entry per CDR3 protein. The repertoire has 600,000 or so distinct CDR3 sequences, around 14% of them found once; the top ten carry about 6.6%. This clonotype was observed many times. Antigen: not known. At one boundary the junction diverges from the germline segment, which might be a read error. Used for diagnoses were clinical symptoms, serum thyroxine and TRAb, thyroid ultrasound and orbital computed tomography. PBMCs stemmed from less than 13 ml fresh peripheral blood. Germline V lookup: CDR1 SGHTA, CDR2 FQGTGA. The CDR3 consists of 13 residues. General study points: Blood also contained most expanded thyroid clonotypes above 0.001.

V and J are TRBV7-3 and TRBJ1-3; D not resolved. This TCR was sampled from a woman in her late teens or twenties with Graves' ophthalmopathy. The sample was blood. The CDR3 sequence: CASSLRPGNTIYF. The CDR3 nucleotides are TGTGCCAGCAGCTTAAGACCTGGGAACACCATATATTTT.